The table lists the clone carrying this TCR beta chain with many counts. Its specificity is not known. This record comes from a study of T cells in Graves' hyperthyroidism and ophthalmopathy. Findings of the study overall: Ophthalmopathy and stable hyperthyroidism were separated by a 13 V-J model.

This blood was taken when hyperthyroidism was first diagnosed, before any ophthalmopathy symptoms existed. Regions amplified from RNA transcripts were the TCR beta CDR3 regions. A first-round RT-PCR of the TCR CDR3 used the HTBI primer set. MiXCR, run by TCRdb on the multiplex PCR reads, gives a single entry per CDR3 protein. The data hold a few hundred thousand distinct CDR3 sequences, with approximately 15% observed a single time. The CDR3 length is 13 residues. Germline values: CDR1 SNHLY, CDR2 FYNNEI. V lost 6 bases, J lost 6 bases, and 12 bases lay in between. The TCR sequence derives from a woman aged 40 to 50 with Graves' hyperthyroidism that later progressed to Graves' ophthalmopathy. Sequenced input: blood. The genes are TRBV2 and TRBJ2-1; D perhaps matches TRBD1 (6 bases). Here the CDR3 DNA reads TGTGCCAGCAGCGTACAGGGCCCCAATGAGCAGTTCTTC. This codes for CASSVQGPNEQFF.